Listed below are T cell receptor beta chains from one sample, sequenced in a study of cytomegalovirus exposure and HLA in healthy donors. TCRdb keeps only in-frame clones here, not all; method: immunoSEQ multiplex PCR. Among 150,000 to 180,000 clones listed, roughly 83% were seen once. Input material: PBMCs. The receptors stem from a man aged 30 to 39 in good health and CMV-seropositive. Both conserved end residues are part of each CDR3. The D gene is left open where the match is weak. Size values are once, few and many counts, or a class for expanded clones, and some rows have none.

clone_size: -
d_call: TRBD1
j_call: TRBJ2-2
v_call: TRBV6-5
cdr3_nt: TGTGCCAGCAGTTTAAGACAGGGGGGGCCCACCGGGGAGCTGTTTTTT
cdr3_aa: CASSLRQGGPTGELFF

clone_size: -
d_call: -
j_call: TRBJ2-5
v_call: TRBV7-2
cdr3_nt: TGTGCCAGCAGCTTAGATCCCAGGGAAGAGACCCAGTACTTC
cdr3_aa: CASSLDPREETQYF

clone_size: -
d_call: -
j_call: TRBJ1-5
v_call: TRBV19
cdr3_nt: TGTGCCAGTAGTCTCCAGGGTCAGCCCCAGCATTTT
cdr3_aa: CASSLQGQPQHF

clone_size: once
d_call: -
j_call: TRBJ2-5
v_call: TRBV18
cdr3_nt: TGTGCCAGCTCACCACCTGAATTTCAGGGTCTGAGAGGGACCCAGTACTTC
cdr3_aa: CASSPPEFQGLRGTQYF

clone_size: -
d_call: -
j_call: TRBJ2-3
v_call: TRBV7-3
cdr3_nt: TGTGCCAGCAGCTTAGGAGGGCCCGGGGATACGCAGTATTTT
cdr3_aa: CASSLGGPGDTQYF

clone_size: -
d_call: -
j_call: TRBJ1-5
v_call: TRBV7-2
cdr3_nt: TGTGCCAGCAGCTTTCCGGGAAATAATCAGCCCCAGCATTTT
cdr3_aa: CASSFPGNNQPQHF

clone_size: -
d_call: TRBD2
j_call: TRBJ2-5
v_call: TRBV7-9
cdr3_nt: TGTGCCAGCAGCTCGGGGACTAGCGGGGAGACCCAGTACTTC
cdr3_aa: CASSSGTSGETQYF

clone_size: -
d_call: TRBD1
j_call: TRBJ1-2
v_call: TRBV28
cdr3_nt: TGTGCCAGCAGTTTAACAGGGGGCAACTATGGCTACACCTTC
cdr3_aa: CASSLTGGNYGYTF

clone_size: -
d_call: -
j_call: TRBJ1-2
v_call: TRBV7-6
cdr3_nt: TGTGCCAGCAGCCCCGACAGTCGAGGCTACACCTTC
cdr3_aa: CASSPDSRGYTF

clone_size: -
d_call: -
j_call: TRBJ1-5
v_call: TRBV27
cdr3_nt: TGTGCCAGCAGTACCTCGGGTCAGCCCCAGCATTTT
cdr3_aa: CASSTSGQPQHF

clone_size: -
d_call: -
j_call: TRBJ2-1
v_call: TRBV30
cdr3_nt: TGTGCCTGGAGTGTAATCGGCAGGGACAATGAGCAGTTCTTC
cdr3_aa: CAWSVIGRDNEQFF

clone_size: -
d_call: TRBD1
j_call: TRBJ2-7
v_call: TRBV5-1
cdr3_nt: TGCGCCAGCAGCTTGATGGACAGGTTGTACGAGCAGTACTTC
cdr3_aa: CASSLMDRLYEQYF

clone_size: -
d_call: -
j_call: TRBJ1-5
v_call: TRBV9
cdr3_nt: TGTGCCAGCAGCTCGGACAGCTATAGCAATCAGCCCCAGCATTTT
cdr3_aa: CASSSDSYSNQPQHF

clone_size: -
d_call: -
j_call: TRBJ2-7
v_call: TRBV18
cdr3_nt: TGTGCCAGCTCACCTCTTGAGACGGGGGGCTCCGAGCAGTACTTC
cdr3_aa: CASSPLETGGSEQYF

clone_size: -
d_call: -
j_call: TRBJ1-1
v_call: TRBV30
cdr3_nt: TGTGCCTGGAACAGGAATGGGGTCACTGAAGCTTTCTTT
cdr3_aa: CAWNRNGVTEAFF

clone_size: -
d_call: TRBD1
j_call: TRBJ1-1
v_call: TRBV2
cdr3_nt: TGTGCCAGCAAACTATGGGAGGGACAGGGGAACACTGAAGCTTTCTTT
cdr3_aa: CASKLWEGQGNTEAFF

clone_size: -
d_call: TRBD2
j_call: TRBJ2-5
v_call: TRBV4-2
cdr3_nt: TGTGCCAGCAGCCCTAGGACTAGCGGCGAGACCCAGTACTTC
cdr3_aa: CASSPRTSGETQYF

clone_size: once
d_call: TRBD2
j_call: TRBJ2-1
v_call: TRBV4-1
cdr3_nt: TGCGCCAGCAGCCAATCTCTAGCGGGAGGTTACAATGAGCAGTTCTTC
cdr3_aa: CASSQSLAGGYNEQFF

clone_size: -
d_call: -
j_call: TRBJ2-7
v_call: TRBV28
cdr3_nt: TGTGCCAGCAGTGACAACTACGAGCAGTACTTC
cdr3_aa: CASSDNYEQYF

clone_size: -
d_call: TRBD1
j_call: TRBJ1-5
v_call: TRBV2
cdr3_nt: TGTGCCAGCAGTGAAAGCAGGGGGCAAGGGCAGCCCCAGCATTTT
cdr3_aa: CASSESRGQGQPQHF

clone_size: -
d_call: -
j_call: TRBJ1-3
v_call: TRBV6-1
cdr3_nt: TGTGCCAGCAGTGCCACAGGCATCTCTGGAAACACCATATATTTT
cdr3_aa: CASSATGISGNTIYF

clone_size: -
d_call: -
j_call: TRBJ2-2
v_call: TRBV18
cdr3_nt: TGTGCCAGCTCACCAACAGGTCCCGGGGAGCTGTTTTTT
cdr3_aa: CASSPTGPGELFF

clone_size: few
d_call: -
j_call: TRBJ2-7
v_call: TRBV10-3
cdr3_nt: TGTGCCATCAGAACTGGGGGGGCGATGGACGAGCAGTACTTC
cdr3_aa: CAIRTGGAMDEQYF

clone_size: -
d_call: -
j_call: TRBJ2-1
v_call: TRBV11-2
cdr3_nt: TGTGCCAGCAAGACCACCCCTTCAGGTGAGCAGTTCTTC
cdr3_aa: CASKTTPSGEQFF

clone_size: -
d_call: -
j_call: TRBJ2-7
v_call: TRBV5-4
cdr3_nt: TGTGCCAGCAGTTTTCAAAGCCGCCCCGCCTACGAGCAGTACTTC
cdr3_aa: CASSFQSRPAYEQYF

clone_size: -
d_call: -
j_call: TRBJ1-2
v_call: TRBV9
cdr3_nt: TGTGCCAGCAGCGTAGAAGCCCGCGGAAACTATGGCTACACCTTC
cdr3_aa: CASSVEARGNYGYTF

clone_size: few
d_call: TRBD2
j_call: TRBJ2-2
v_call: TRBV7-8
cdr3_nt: TGTGCCAGCAGCTTCGCCGTAGCGGGGGGGAACGGGGAGCTGTTTTTT
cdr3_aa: CASSFAVAGGNGELFF

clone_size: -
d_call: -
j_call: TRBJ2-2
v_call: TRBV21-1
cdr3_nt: TGTGCCAGCAGCAAGGGGGCAGGGGCGAGTGGTCCGAACACCGGGGAGCTGTTTTTT
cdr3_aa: CASSKGAGASGPNTGELFF

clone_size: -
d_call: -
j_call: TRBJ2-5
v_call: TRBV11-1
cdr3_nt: TGTGCCAGCAGCTTAGCTCAGGTTCACCAAGAGACCCAGTACTTC
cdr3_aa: CASSLAQVHQETQYF

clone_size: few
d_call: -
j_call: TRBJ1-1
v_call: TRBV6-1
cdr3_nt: TGTGCCAGCAGTGACGGGGGAGGGGCTAGGACTGAAGCTTTCTTT
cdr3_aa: CASSDGGGARTEAFF

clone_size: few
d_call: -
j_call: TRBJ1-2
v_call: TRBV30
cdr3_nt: TGTGCCCTCGGGGGGGGCTACACCTTC
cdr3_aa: CALGGGYTF

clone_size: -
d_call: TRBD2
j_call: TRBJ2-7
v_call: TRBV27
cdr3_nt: TGTGCCAGCAGTTCCGTTGGGGGGGGCTCCTACGAGCAGTACTTC
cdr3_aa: CASSSVGGGSYEQYF

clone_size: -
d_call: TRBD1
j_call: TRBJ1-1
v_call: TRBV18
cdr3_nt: TGTGCCAGCTCACCACTAAAGGGACAGGAGGCTTTCTTT
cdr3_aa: CASSPLKGQEAFF

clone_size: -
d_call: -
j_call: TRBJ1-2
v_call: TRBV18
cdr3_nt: TGTGCCAGCTCAACAGACAGGAACTATGGCTACACCTTC
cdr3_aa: CASSTDRNYGYTF

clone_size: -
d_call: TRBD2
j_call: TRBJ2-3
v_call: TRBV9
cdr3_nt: TGTGCCAGCAGCGTAGGCCCTAGCGGGGGGTGGGATACGCAGTATTTT
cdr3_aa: CASSVGPSGGWDTQYF

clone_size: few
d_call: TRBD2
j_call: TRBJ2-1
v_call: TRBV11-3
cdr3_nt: TGTGCCAGCAGCCCCGTCGGGGGGGTTGAGCAGTTCTTC
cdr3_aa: CASSPVGGVEQFF

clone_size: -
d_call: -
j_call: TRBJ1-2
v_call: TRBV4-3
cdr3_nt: TGCGCCAGCAGCCGAACACAGAGCAACTATGGCTACACCTTC
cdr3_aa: CASSRTQSNYGYTF

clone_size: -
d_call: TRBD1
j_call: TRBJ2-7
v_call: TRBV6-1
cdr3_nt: TGTGCCAGCAGTAAGGCCCAGGGGGCCTACGAGCAGTACTTC
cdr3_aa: CASSKAQGAYEQYF

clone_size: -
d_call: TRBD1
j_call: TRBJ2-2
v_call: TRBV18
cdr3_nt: TGTGCCAGCTCACCACCCGAGGGACAGGGGAACACCGGGGAGCTGTTTTTT
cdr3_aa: CASSPPEGQGNTGELFF

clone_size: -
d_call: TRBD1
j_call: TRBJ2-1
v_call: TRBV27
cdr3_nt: TGTGCCAGCCACGTTAACAGGGGGCAAGGCAATGAGCAGTTCTTC
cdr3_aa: CASHVNRGQGNEQFF

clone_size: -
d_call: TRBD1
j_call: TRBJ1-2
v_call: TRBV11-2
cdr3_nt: TGTGCCAGCAGCATAACAGGGGAATGGAACTATGGCTACACCTTC
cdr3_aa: CASSITGEWNYGYTF

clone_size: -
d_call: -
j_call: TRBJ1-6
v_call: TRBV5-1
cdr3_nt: TGCGCCAGCAAACAAGGGGGGGATTCACCCCTCCACTTT
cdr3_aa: CASKQGGDSPLHF

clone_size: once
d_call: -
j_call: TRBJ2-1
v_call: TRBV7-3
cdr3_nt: TGTGCCAGCAGCCCTCGTGTTAGCTCCTACAATGAGCAGTTCTTC
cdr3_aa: CASSPRVSSYNEQFF

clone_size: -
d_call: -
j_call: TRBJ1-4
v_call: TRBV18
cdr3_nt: TGTGCCAGCTCTCCTCAGGCAACTAATGAAAAACTGTTTTTT
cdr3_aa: CASSPQATNEKLFF

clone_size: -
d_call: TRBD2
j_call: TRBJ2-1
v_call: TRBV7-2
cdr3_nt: TGTGCCAGCAGCCCTGATAGCGGGGCTACCTACAATGAGCAGTTCTTC
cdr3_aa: CASSPDSGATYNEQFF

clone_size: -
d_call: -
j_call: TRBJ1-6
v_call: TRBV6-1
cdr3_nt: TGTGCCAGCAGTGCCAGGGAGGGTTCACCCCTCCACTTT
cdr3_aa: CASSAREGSPLHF

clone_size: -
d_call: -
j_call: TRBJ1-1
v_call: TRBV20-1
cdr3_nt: TGCAGCGCCGCGGAGAACACTGAAGCTTTCTTT
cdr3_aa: CSAAENTEAFF

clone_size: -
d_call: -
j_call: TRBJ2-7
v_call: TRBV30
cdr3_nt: TGTGCCTGGAGTAGGGAGACCTACGAGCAGTACTTC
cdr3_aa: CAWSRETYEQYF

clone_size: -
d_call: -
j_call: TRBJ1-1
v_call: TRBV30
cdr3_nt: TGTGCCTGGACCTGGAGGGGCACTGAAGCTTTCTTT
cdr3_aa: CAWTWRGTEAFF

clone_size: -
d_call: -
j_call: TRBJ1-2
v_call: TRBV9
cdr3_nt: TGTGCCAGCAGCGTAGAAGGCGACAGCTTCTATGTCTATGGCTACACCTTC
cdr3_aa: CASSVEGDSFYVYGYTF

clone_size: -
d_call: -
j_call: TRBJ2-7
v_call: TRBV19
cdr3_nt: TGTGCCAGTAGACCGACAGCCTCCTACGAGCAGTACTTC
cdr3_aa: CASRPTASYEQYF

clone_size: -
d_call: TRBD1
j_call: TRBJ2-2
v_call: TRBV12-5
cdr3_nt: TGTGCTAGTGTTTCGGGACAGGGGCAGGTCGGGGAGCTGTTTTTT
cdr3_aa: CASVSGQGQVGELFF

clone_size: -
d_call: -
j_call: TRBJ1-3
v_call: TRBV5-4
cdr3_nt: TGTGCCAGCAGTCCAGGTCCTTCGGCAGGAAACACCATATATTTT
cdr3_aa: CASSPGPSAGNTIYF

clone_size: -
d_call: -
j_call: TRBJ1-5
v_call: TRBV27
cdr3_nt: TGTGCCAGCAGTAGTCAGAGCAATCAGCCCCAGCATTTT
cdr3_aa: CASSSQSNQPQHF

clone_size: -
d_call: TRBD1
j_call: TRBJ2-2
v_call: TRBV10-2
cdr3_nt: TGCGCCAGCCTGAGGGGGCGGGCCGGGGAGCTGTTTTTT
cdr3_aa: CASLRGRAGELFF

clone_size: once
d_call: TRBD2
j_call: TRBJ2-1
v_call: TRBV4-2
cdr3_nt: TGTGCCAGCAGCCAGGGCGGGAGGGCCCTCGATGAGCAGTTCTTC
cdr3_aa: CASSQGGRALDEQFF

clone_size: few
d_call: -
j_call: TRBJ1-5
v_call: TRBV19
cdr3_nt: TGTGCCAGCCAGTACCGGGGGGGAGTTAGCAATCAGCCCCAGCATTTT
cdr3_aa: CASQYRGGVSNQPQHF

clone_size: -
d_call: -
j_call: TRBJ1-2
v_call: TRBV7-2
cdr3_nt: TGTGCCAGCAGCCAACAGGGTCGGGGCTATGGCTACACCTTC
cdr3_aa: CASSQQGRGYGYTF

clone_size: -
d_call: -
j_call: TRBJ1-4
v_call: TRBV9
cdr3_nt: TGTGCCAGCAGCGCCGGACAGATTGCAACTAATGAAAAACTGTTTTTT
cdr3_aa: CASSAGQIATNEKLFF

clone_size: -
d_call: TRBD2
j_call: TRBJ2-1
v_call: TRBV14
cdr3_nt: TGTGCCAGCAGCCAAGCAGCGGGGGGAATATACAATGAGCAGTTCTTC
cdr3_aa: CASSQAAGGIYNEQFF